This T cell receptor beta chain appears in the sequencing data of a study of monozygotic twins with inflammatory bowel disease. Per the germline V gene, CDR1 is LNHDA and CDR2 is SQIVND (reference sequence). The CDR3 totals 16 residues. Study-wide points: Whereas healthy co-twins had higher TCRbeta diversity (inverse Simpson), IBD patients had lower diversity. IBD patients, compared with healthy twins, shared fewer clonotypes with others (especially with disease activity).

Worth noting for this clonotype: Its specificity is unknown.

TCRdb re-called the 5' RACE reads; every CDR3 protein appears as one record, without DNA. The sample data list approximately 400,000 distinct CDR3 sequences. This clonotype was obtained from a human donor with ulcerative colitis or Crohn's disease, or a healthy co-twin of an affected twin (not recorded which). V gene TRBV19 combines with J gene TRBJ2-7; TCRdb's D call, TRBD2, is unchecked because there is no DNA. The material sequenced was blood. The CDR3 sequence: CASSIAWTSGSYEQYF. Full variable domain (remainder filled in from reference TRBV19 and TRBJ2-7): DGGITQSPKYLFRKEGQNVTLSCEQNLNHDAMYWYRQDPGQGLRLIYYSQIVNDFQKGDIAEGYSVSREKKESFPLTVTSAQKNPTAFYLCASSIAWTSGSYEQYFGPGTRLTVT.